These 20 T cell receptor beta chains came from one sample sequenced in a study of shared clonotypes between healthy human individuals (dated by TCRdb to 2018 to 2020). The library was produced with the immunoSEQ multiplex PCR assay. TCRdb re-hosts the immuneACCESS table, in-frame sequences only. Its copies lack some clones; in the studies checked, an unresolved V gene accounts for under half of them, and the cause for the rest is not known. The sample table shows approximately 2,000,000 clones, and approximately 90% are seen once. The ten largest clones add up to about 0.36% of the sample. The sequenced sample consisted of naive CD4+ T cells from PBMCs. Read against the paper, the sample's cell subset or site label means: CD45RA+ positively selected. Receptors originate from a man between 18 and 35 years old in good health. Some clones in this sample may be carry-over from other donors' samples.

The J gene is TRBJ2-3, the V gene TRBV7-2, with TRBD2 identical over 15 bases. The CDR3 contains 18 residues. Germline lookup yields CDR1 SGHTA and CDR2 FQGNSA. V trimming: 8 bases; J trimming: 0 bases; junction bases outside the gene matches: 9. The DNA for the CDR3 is TGTGCCAGCGCTTTTGAGGGGACTAGCGGGAGGAGCACAGATACGCAGTATTTT. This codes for CASAFEGTSGRSTDTQYF. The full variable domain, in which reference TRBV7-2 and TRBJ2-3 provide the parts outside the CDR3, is GAGVSQSPSNKVTEKGKDVELRCDPISGHTALYWYRQSLGQGLEFLIYFQGNSAPDKSGLPSDRFSAERTGGSVSTLTIQRTQQEDSAVYLCASAFEGTSGRSTDTQYFGPGTRLTVL.

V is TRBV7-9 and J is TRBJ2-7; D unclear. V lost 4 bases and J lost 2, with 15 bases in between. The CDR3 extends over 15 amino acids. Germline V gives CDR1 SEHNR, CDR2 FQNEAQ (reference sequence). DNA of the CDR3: TGTGCCAGCAGCTCCCGTGCAACATACCCCTACGAGCAGTACTTC. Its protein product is CASSSRATYPYEQYF.

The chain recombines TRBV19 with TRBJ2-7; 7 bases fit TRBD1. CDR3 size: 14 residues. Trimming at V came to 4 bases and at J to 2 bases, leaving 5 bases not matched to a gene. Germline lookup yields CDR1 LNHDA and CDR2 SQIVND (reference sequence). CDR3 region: CASSNLGQTYEQYF. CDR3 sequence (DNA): TGTGCCAGTAGTAATTTGGGACAGACCTACGAGCAGTACTTC.

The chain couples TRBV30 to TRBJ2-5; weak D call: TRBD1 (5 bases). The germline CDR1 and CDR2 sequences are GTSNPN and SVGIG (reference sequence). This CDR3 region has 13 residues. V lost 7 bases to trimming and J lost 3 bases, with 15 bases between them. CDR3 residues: CAYDVGVKETQYF. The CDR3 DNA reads TGTGCCTATGACGTAGGGGTTAAAGAGACCCAGTACTTC.

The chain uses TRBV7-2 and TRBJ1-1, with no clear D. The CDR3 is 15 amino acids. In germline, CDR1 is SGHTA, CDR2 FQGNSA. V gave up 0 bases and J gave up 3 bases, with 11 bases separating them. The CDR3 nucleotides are TGTGCCAGCAGCTTAGCGTCATTCCAGTACACTGAAGCTTTCTTT. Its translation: CASSLASFQYTEAFF.

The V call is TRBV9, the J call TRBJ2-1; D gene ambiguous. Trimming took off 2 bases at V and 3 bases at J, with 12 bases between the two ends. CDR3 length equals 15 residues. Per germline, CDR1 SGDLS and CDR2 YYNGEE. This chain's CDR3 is CASSVVGNGYNEQFF. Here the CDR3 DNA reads TGTGCCAGCAGCGTGGTGGGTAACGGCTACAATGAGCAGTTCTTC.

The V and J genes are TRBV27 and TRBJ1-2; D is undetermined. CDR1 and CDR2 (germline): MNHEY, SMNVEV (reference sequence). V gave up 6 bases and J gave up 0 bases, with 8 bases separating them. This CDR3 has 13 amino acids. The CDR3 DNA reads TGTGCCAGCAGACGAGAGACTAACTATGGCTACACCTTC. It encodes CASRRETNYGYTF.

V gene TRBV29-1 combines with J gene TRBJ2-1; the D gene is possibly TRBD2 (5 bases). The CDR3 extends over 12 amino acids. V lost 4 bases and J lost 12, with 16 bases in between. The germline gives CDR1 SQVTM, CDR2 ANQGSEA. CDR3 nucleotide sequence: TGCAGCGTTGTCCGGGGTTTCAACTCGCAGTTCTTC. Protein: CSVVRGFNSQFF.

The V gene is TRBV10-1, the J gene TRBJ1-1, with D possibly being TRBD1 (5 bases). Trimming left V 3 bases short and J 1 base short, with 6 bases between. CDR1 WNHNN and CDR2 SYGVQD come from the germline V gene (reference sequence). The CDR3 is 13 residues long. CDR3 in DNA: TGCGCCAGCAGTGAAACAGGGAACACTGAAGCTTTCTTT. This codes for CASSETGNTEAFF.

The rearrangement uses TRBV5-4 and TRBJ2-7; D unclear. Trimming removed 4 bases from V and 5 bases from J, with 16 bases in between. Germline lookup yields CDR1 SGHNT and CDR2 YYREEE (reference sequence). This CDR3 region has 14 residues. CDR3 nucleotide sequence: TGTGCCAGCAGCCGCCCCGACGGTGGCGACGAGCAGTACTTC. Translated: CASSRPDGGDEQYF.

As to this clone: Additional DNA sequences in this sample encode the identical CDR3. The CDR3 loop reads CASSPGGSYNEQFF. The CDR3 nucleotides read TGTGCCAGCAGCCCGGGAGGCTCCTACAATGAGCAGTTCTTC. J is TRBJ2-1 and V is TRBV7-3, with TRBD2 matching 7 bases. This CDR3 region has 14 residues. J was trimmed by 0 bases and V by 5 bases; bases with no gene match: 1. From germline, CDR1 is SGHTA and CDR2 FQGTGA. Looking up the rest from reference TRBV7-3 and TRBJ2-1 gives the full variable domain: GAGVSQTPSNKVTEKGKYVELRCDPISGHTALYWYRQSLGQGPEFLIYFQGTGAADDSGLPNDRFFAVRPEGSVSTLKIQRTERGDSAVYLCASSPGGSYNEQFFGPGTRLTVL.

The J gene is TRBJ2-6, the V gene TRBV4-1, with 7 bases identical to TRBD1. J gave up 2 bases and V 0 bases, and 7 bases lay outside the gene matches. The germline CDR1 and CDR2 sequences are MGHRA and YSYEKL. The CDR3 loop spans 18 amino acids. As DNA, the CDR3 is TGCGCCAGCAGCCAAGATGAGACAGGGAATCCTGGGGCCAACGTCCTGACTTTC. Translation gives CASSQDETGNPGANVLTF.

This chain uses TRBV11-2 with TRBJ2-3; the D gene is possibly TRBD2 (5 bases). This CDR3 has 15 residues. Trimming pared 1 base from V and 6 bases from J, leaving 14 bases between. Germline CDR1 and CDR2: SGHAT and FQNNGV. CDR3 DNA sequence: TGTGCCAGCAGCTTAGGAGGGCAAAGGAAGGATACGCAGTATTTT. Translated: CASSLGGQRKDTQYF.

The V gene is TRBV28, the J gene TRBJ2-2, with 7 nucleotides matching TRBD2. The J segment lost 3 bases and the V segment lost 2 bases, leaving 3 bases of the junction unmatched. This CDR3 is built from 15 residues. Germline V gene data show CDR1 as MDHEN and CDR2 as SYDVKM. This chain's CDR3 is CASSLGGRDTGELFF. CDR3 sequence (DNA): TGTGCCAGCAGTTTAGGGGGGAGGGACACCGGGGAGCTGTTTTTT.

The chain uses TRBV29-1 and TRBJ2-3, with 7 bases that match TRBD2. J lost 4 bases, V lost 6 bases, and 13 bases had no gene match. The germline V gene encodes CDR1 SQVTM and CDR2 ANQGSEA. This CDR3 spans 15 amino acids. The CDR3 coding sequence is TGCAGCGTGGAGGGCCAGCGGGGATCTGCAGATACGCAGTATTTT. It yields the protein CSVEGQRGSADTQYF.

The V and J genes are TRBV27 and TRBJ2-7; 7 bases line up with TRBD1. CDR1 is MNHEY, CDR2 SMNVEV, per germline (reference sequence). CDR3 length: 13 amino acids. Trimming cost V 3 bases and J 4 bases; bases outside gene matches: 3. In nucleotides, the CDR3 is TGTGCCAGCAGTTTCACACAGGGGTACGAGCAGTACTTC. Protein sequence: CASSFTQGYEQYF.

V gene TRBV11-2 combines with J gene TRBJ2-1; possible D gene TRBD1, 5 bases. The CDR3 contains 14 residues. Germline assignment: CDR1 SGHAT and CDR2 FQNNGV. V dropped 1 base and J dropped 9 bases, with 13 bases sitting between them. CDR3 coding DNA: TGTGCCAGCAGCTTAGGTCCAGGGCGTAGTGAGCAGTTCTTC. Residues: CASSLGPGRSEQFF.

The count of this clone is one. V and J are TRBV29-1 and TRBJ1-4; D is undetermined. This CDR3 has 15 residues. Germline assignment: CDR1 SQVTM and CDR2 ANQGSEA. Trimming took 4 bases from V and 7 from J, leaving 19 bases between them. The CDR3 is CSVGTATPAGEKLFF. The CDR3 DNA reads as TGCAGCGTTGGGACCGCTACACCAGCTGGTGAAAAACTGTTTTTT.

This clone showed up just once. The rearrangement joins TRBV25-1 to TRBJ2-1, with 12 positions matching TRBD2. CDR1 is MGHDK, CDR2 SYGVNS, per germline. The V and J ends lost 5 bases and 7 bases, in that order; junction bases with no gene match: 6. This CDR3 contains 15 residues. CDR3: CASSPTTSGSNEQFF. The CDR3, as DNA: TGTGCCAGCAGTCCGACGACTAGCGGGAGTAATGAGCAGTTCTTC. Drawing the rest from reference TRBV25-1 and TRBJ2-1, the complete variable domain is EADIYQTPRYLVIGTGKKITLECSQTMGHDKMYWYQQDPGMELHLIHYSYGVNSTEKGDLSSESTVSRIRTEHFPLTLESARPSHTSQYLCASSPTTSGSNEQFFGPGTRLTVL.

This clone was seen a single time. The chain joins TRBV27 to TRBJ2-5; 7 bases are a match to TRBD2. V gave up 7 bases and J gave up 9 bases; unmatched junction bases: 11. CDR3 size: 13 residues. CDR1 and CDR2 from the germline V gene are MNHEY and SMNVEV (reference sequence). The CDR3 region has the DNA TGTGCCAGCAATCGCCTGGAGGGAGGGCCCCAGTACTTC. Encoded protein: CASNRLEGGPQYF.